Following are 29 T cell receptor beta chains from one sample sequenced in a study of T cells in Graves' hyperthyroidism and ophthalmopathy (dated by TCRdb to about 2019). Library creation used multiplex PCR. Sequenced using an Illumina HiSeq 2000. Amplification of TCR beta CDR3 regions was carried out from RNA transcripts. The TCR CDR3 was subjected to a first round of RT-PCR using the HTBI primer set and the Qiagen OneStep RT-PCR kit. TCRdb took the public reads, trimmed them with fastp at Q25, ran MiXCR for clone calling and kept in-frame beta chains. Under each unique CDR3 protein, matching rows form one entry showing the most common genes and DNA. Recorded for this sample are about 640,000 distinct CDR3 sequences; around 21% of them occurred a single time. Jointly, the top ten make up roughly a third of the sample. Input material: blood. The receptors derive from a man aged 25-40 years with Graves' ophthalmopathy.

This clonotype turned up a few times. The chain couples TRBV5-8 to TRBJ2-1; D ambiguous. Germline CDR1 SGHTS, CDR2 YDEGEE. Trimming cost V 4 bases and J 8 bases, with 10 bases left between them. The CDR3 sequence is 12 residues long. The CDR3 loop reads CASSAGRDEQFF. CDR3 nucleotides: TGTGCCAGCAGCGCAGGACGGGATGAGCAGTTCTTC.

Only a few counts were recorded for this clonotype. This sequence joins TRBV2 and TRBJ2-7, with 11 bases that match TRBD2. CDR3 size: 13 residues. Trimming cost V 2 bases and J 6 bases; bases outside gene matches: 0. In germline, CDR1 is SNHLY, CDR2 FYNNEI. Here the CDR3 reads CASSELAGGEQYF. The CDR3 DNA reads TGTGCCAGCAGTGAACTAGCGGGAGGCGAGCAGTACTTC.

This clonotype was seen a few times. The V gene is TRBV28, the J gene TRBJ2-1, with 7 bases lining up with TRBD2. The CDR3 is 18 residues long. V was pared by 1 base and J by 0 bases, with 9 bases of the junction left unmatched. Per the germline V gene, CDR1 is MDHEN and CDR2 is SYDVKM. DNA for the CDR3: TGTGCCAGCAGTTTATTGGCTAGCGGCCCCAGCTCCTACAATGAGCAGTTCTTC. It yields the protein CASSLLASGPSSYNEQFF.

This clonotype was seen ten or more times. Compared with germline, one end of the junction differs, possibly owing to a read error. V usage is TRBV5-1 and J usage is TRBJ1-5; D is ambiguous. CDR3 length: 15 amino acids. The germline gives CDR1 SGHRS, CDR2 YFSETQ. CDR3 DNA: TGTGCCAGCAGCTTGGCCGGGCAAGGCAATCAGCCCCAGCATTTT. Translated, it gives CASSLAGQGNQPQHF.

This clonotype was detected many times. The rearrangement uses TRBV20-1 and TRBJ2-7; D perhaps matches TRBD1 (6 bases). V gave up 5 bases and J gave up 5 bases, with 10 bases separating them. The CDR3 has 11 residues. Germline CDR1 reads DFQATT; CDR2 reads SNEGSKA (reference sequence). CDR3 loop: CSAAQGNEQYF. The CDR3 nucleotides read TGCAGTGCTGCGCAGGGGAACGAGCAGTACTTC.

This clonotype was observed a few times. The chain has TRBV7-9 and TRBJ2-7; possibly TRBD2 for D (6 bases). The CDR3 length is 15 residues. The V end was cut by 5 bases, the J end by 4 bases, with 18 bases between. The germline V gene encodes CDR1 SEHNR and CDR2 FQNEAQ (reference sequence). The CDR3 protein is CASSPPVSSGYEQYF. The CDR3 DNA sequence: TGTGCCAGCAGCCCCCCGGTGAGTAGCGGTTACGAGCAGTACTTC. The entire variable domain, with the rest obtained from reference TRBV7-9 and TRBJ2-7, is as follows: DTGVSQNPRHKITKRGQNVTFRCDPISEHNRLYWYRQTLGQGPEFLTYFQNEAQLEKSRLLSDRFSAERPKGSFSTLEIQRTEQGDSAMYLCASSPPVSSGYEQYFGPGTRLTVT.

The genes are TRBV2 and TRBJ2-3; TRBD2 matches 7 bases. V was clipped by 6 bases and J by 4 bases; unmatched bases: 4. Germline V lookup: CDR1 SNHLY, CDR2 FYNNEI. The length of the CDR3 is 13 residues. The CDR3 sequence: CASSRLAPDTQYF. For the CDR3, the DNA is TGTGCCAGCAGCAGACTAGCCCCAGATACGCAGTATTTT.

This clonotype was seen a few times. The chain combines TRBV7-8 with TRBJ2-5; 8 bases match TRBD2. Germline values: CDR1 SGHVS, CDR2 FQNEAQ. V lost 5 bases to trimming and J lost 4 bases; unmatched junction nucleotides: 15. This CDR3 comprises 17 residues. CDR3: CASSPPKVAGIGETQYF. For the CDR3, the DNA is TGTGCCAGCAGCCCACCAAAGGTAGCGGGAATTGGAGAGACCCAGTACTTC.

This clonotype has just a few counts. The V gene is TRBV4-1, the J gene TRBJ1-2; 7 bases match TRBD1. Looked up from germline, CDR1 is MGHRA and CDR2 is YSYEKL. With 3 bases clipped from V and 8 bases from J, the junction kept 9 bases outside the gene matches. The CDR3 covers 14 residues. The CDR3 DNA sequence: TGCGCCAGCAGCCATATACAGGGGCGTGACGGCTACACCTTC. Its protein product is CASSHIQGRDGYTF.

The gene calls are TRBV15 and TRBJ2-7, with D uncertain. Per the germline V gene, CDR1 is LNHNV and CDR2 is YYDKDF (reference sequence). This CDR3 spans 17 amino acids. With 2 bases removed from V and 2 bases from J, the gap between germline ends came to 19 bases. The CDR3 nucleotides read TGTGCCACCAGCAGATCCCCCCCCGAGGAGCCTACCTACGAGCAGTACTTC. This gives the protein CATSRSPPEEPTYEQYF.

This clonotype was found a few times. This chain joins TRBV20-1 and TRBJ2-2; TRBD2 matches 14 bases. Germline V gene lookup returns CDR1 DFQATT and CDR2 SNEGSKA (reference sequence). This CDR3 has 17 residues. Trimming at V came to 3 bases and at J to 5 bases, leaving 8 bases not matched to a gene. For the CDR3, the DNA is TGCAGTGCTAGCGGACTAGCGGGAGGCCCAGGTACCGGGGAGCTGTTTTTT. Translated, it gives CSASGLAGGPGTGELFF.

Ten or more counts support this clonotype. This rearrangement joins TRBV3-1 to TRBJ2-1; D possibly corresponds to TRBD2 (5 bases). Per the germline V gene, CDR1 is LGHDT and CDR2 is YNNKEL (reference sequence). The CDR3 has 18 residues. The ends were cut back, 0 bases at V and 7 bases at J, with 22 bases in the middle. The CDR3 here is CASSQEGYNVYPGNEQFF. CDR3 in DNA: TGTGCCAGCAGCCAAGAAGGATATAACGTGTACCCGGGAAATGAGCAGTTCTTC.

As concerns this clonotype: This may stem from a read error, because a much larger clone lies one nucleotide away. V usage is TRBV9 and J usage is TRBJ1-1; D is undetermined. V was clipped by 3 bases and J by 0 bases, with 6 bases between them. The CDR3 sequence is 13 residues long. CDR1 SGDLS and CDR2 YYNGEE come from the germline V gene. The CDR3 loop reads CASSALVNTEAFF. The DNA of the CDR3 is TGTGCCAGCAGCGCCCTGGTGAACACTGAAGCTTTCTTT.

Only a few counts were recorded for this clonotype. The chain couples TRBV18 to TRBJ1-6; perhaps TRBD1 as D (6 bases). Germline CDR1 reads KGHSH; CDR2 reads LQKENI. Trimming pared 2 bases from V and 8 bases from J, leaving 10 bases between. The CDR3 loop spans 14 amino acids. The CDR3 region is CASSPGGAYSPLHF. Written as DNA, the CDR3 is TGTGCCAGCTCACCAGGGGGGGCCTATTCACCCCTCCACTTT.

The CDR3 is CASSPGTSSGNEQFF. The CDR3 nucleotides are TGCGCCAGCAGCCCCGGGACTAGCTCCGGCAATGAGCAGTTCTTC. This rearrangement joins TRBV5-1 to TRBJ2-1, with 9 bases fitting TRBD2. In germline, CDR1 is SGHRS, CDR2 YFSETQ. V lost 4 bases to trimming and J lost 6 bases; unmatched junction nucleotides: 8. CDR3 size: 15 residues. The full variable domain, rest sourced from reference TRBV5-1 and TRBJ2-1, is KAGVTQTPRYLIKTRGQQVTLSCSPISGHRSVSWYQQTPGQGLQFLFEYFSETQRNKGNFPGRFSGRQFSNSRSEMNVSTLELGDSALYLCASSPGTSSGNEQFFGPGTRLTVL.

The V and J genes are TRBV11-1 and TRBJ2-3; 8 bases are a match to TRBD2. J was trimmed by 2 bases and V by 1 base; bases with no gene match: 8. The CDR3 extends over 17 amino acids. Germline-derived CDR1 and CDR2 are SGHAT and FQDESV (reference sequence). The CDR3, as DNA: TGTGCCAGCAGCTTAGGTCGTCGGGAGGGGGTCACAGATACGCAGTATTTT. Its protein is CASSLGRREGVTDTQYF.

This clonotype was recorded many times. The V and J genes are TRBV11-2 and TRBJ1-2; D might be TRBD1 (6 bases). This CDR3 contains 17 residues. Germline CDR1 and CDR2: SGHAT and FQNNGV. V was trimmed by 2 bases and J by 0 bases, leaving 16 bases between them. The CDR3 is CASSLTFRGAANYGYTF. DNA of the CDR3: TGTGCCAGCAGCTTAACTTTCAGGGGCGCGGCTAACTATGGCTACACCTTC.

This chain links TRBV27 with TRBJ2-7, with TRBD1 as a possible D gene (6 bases). V lost 0 bases and J 0 bases, leaving 12 bases between the germline ends. Germline CDR1 MNHEY, CDR2 SMNVEV (reference sequence). The CDR3 is made up of 16 amino acids. The CDR3 loop reads CASSLSIQGSSYEQYF. CDR3 DNA sequence: TGTGCCAGCAGTTTATCGATACAGGGTAGCTCCTACGAGCAGTACTTC.

This clonotype was picked up many times. This chain links TRBV11-2 with TRBJ2-5; 8 bases line up with TRBD2. Germline V gene sequence: CDR1 SGHAT, CDR2 FQNNGV. The CDR3 loop spans 14 amino acids. Trimming removed 2 bases from V and 5 bases from J; junction bases left unmatched: 4. Here the CDR3 reads CASSLTASGETQYF. CDR3 DNA: TGTGCCAGCAGCTTAACGGCTAGCGGGGAGACCCAGTACTTC.

As concerns this clonotype: At one end the junction does not follow the germline gene, possibly because of a read error. The chain's CDR3 is CASRDVGTYNSPPHF. The CDR3 DNA sequence: TGTGCCAGCAGGGATGTGGGAACCTATAATTCACCCCCCCACTTT. The rearrangement links TRBV12-3 or TRBV12-4 to TRBJ1-6; D is undetermined. This CDR3 has 15 amino acids.

This clonotype has ten or more counts. This chain links TRBV3-1 with TRBJ1-2; D is ambiguous. The germline V and J ends were trimmed by 7 bases and 6 bases, with 15 bases remaining between them. Germline V gene data show CDR1 as LGHDT and CDR2 as YNNKEL (reference sequence). This CDR3 has 13 amino acids. The CDR3, as DNA: TGTGCCAGCACCGGGGTCCCACAGAATGGCTACACCTTC. Translating it yields CASTGVPQNGYTF.

V and J are TRBV14 and TRBJ2-1; 7 positions match TRBD2. Germline lookup yields CDR1 SGHDN and CDR2 FVKESK. Losses at the gene ends were 1 base for V and 8 bases for J; bases not matched to a gene: 8. The CDR3 has 15 amino acids. Here the CDR3 DNA reads TGTGCCAGCAGCCAAGTTGGCGGGAGCCGCTATGAGCAGTTCTTC. Its translation: CASSQVGGSRYEQFF.

This chain links TRBV20-1 with TRBJ2-2, with D maybe TRBD1 (6 bases). In germline, CDR1 is DFQATT, CDR2 SNEGSKA (reference sequence). V was cut by 6 bases and J by 5 bases, with 16 bases left in between. The CDR3 totals 14 residues. CDR3: CSAPNRVGTGELFF. The DNA for the CDR3 is TGCAGTGCCCCGAACAGGGTCGGGACCGGGGAGCTGTTTTTT.

This clonotype has a handful of counts. CDR3 bases: TGCAGCGTTGGGGGGAACATGAACACTGAAGCTTTCTTT. Its protein is CSVGGNMNTEAFF. The chain combines TRBV29-1 with TRBJ1-1; possibly TRBD1 for D (5 bases). The CDR3 is 13 amino acids. V lost 4 bases, J lost 0 bases, and 9 bases lay in between. Germline lookup yields CDR1 SQVTM and CDR2 ANQGSEA. The full variable domain, its missing parts supplied by reference TRBV29-1 and TRBJ1-1, is SAVISQKPSRDICQRGTSLTIQCQVDSQVTMMFWYRQQPGQSLTLIATANQGSEATYESGFVIDKFPISRPNLTFSTLTVSNMSPEDSSIYLCSVGGNMNTEAFFGQGTRLTVV.

The chain's CDR3 is CASSPPDTWQGVLTF. CDR3 sequence (DNA): TGTGCCAGCAGCCCCCCGGACACCTGGCAGGGCGTCCTGACTTTC. The rearrangement joins TRBV4-2 to TRBJ2-6; D possibly corresponds to TRBD1 (5 bases). The germline gives CDR1 LGHNA, CDR2 YNFKEQ. Trimming took off 4 bases at V and 12 bases at J, with 19 bases between the two ends. The CDR3 runs to 15 residues.

The chain uses TRBV14 and TRBJ1-1; possible D gene TRBD1, 6 bases. Looked up from germline, CDR1 is SGHDN and CDR2 is FVKESK. V lost 2 bases to trimming and J lost 1 base, with 11 bases between them. This CDR3 region has 15 residues. The CDR3 sequence is CASSQRGSRNTEAFF. The CDR3, as DNA: TGTGCCAGCAGCCAAAGGGGGTCGAGGAACACTGAAGCTTTCTTT.

This clonotype has more than one count but fewer than ten. This chain links TRBV3-1 with TRBJ2-3; 7 nucleotides align to TRBD2. Germline CDR1 LGHDT, CDR2 YNNKEL (reference sequence). The V segment lost 1 base and the J segment 0 bases; nucleotides outside the gene matches: 1. This CDR3 has 15 amino acids. CDR3 sequence reads: CASSQGLASTDTQYF. CDR3 coding DNA: TGTGCCAGCAGCCAAGGACTAGCTAGCACAGATACGCAGTATTTT.

The sample holds a few counts of this clonotype. The gene calls are TRBV5-1 and TRBJ2-6; D perhaps matches TRBD1 (5 bases). The CDR3 loop spans 17 amino acids. V was cut by 4 bases and J by 0 bases, with 14 bases left in between. Looked up from germline, CDR1 is SGHRS and CDR2 is YFSETQ. CDR3 nucleotide sequence: TGCGCCAGCAGCGTCCAGGGTCCAGACTCTGGGGCCAACGTCCTGACTTTC. Translation: CASSVQGPDSGANVLTF.

The rearrangement joins TRBV27 to TRBJ2-3, with 8 bases fitting TRBD2. J gave up 6 bases and V 5 bases, and 13 bases lay outside the gene matches. This CDR3 is built from 16 residues. Germline-derived CDR1 and CDR2 are MNHEY and SMNVEV (reference sequence). CDR3 sequence: CASSTGRGTSFDTQYF. The CDR3 DNA follows: TGTGCCAGCAGTACCGGTCGCGGGACTAGTTTCGATACGCAGTATTTT.